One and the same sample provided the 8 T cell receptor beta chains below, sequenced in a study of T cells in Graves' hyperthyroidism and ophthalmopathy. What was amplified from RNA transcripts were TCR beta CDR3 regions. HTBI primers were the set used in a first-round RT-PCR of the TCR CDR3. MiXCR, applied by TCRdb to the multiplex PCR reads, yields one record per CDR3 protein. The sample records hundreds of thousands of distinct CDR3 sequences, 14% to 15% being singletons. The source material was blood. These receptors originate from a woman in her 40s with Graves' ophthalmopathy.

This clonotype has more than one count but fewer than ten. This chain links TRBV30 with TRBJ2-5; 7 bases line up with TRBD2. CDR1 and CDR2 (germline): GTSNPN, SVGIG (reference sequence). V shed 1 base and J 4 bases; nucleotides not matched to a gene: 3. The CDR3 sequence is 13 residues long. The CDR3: CAWSEPSGETQYF. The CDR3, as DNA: TGTGCCTGGAGTGAGCCTAGCGGAGAGACCCAGTACTTC.

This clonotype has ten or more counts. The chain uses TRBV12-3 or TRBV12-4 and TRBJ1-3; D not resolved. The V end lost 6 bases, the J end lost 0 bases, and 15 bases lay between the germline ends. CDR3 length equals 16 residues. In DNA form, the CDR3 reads TGTGCCAGCAGCTTCCGCTCCGACGGCTCTGGAAACACCATATATTTT. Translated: CASSFRSDGSGNTIYF.

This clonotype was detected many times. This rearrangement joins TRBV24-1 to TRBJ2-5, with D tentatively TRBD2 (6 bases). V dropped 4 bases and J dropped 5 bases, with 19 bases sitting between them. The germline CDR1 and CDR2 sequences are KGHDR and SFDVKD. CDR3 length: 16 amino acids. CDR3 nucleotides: TGTGCCACCAGTGACCCGACCGTTTACGGGAGCGAGACCCAGTACTTC. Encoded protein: CATSDPTVYGSETQYF.

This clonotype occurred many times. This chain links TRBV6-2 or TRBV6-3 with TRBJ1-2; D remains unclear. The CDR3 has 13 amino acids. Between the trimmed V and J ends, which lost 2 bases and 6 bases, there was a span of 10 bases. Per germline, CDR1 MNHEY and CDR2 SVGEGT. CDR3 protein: CASSYGRVNGYTF. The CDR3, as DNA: TGTGCCAGCAGTTACGGCCGCGTGAATGGCTACACCTTC.

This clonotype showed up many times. For the CDR3, the DNA is TGTGCCAGCAGCCGACCCCAAGTATTTCAAGGCTACACCTTC. The encoded protein is CASSRPQVFQGYTF. This sequence joins TRBV7-9 and TRBJ1-2, with D hard to call. The V gene lost 5 bases and the J gene lost 8 bases, with 18 bases spanning the gap. Germline CDR1 reads SEHNR; CDR2 reads FQNEAQ (reference sequence). This CDR3 is built from 14 residues. The full variable domain, completed using reference TRBV7-9 and TRBJ1-2, is DTGVSQNPRHKITKRGQNVTFRCDPISEHNRLYWYRQTLGQGPEFLTYFQNEAQLEKSRLLSDRFSAERPKGSFSTLEIQRTEQGDSAMYLCASSRPQVFQGYTFGSGTRLTVV.

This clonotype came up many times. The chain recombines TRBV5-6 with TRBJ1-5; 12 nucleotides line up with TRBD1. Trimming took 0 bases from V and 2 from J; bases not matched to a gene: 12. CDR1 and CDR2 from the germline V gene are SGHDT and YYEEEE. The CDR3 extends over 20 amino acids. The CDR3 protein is CASSLALGQGALRGNQPQHF. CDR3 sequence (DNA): TGTGCCAGCAGCTTGGCCTTGGGACAGGGGGCACTAAGGGGCAATCAGCCCCAGCATTTT.

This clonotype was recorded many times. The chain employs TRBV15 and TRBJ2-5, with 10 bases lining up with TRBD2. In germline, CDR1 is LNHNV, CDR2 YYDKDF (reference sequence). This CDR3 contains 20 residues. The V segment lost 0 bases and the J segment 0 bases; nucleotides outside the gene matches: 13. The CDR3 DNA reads TGTGCCACCAGCAGAGATCGGAGCGGGAGGGCCCTGGGGTACCAAGAGACCCAGTACTTC. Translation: CATSRDRSGRALGYQETQYF.

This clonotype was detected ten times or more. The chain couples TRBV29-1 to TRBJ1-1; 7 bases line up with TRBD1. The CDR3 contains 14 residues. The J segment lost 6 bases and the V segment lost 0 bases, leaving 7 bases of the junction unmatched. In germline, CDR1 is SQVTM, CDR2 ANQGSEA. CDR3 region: CSVEDPPTGSEAFF. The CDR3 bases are TGCAGCGTTGAAGATCCGCCGACAGGGTCTGAAGCTTTCTTT.